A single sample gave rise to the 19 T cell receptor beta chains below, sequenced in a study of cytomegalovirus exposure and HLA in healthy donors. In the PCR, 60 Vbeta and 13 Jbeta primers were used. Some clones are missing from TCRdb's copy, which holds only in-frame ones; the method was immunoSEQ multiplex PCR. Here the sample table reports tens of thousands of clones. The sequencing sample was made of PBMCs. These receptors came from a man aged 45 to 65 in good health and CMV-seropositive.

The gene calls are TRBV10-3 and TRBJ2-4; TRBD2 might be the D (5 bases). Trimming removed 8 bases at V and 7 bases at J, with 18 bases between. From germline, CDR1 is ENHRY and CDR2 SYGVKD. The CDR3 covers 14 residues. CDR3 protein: CAISQFPSGNIQYF. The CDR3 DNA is TGTGCCATCTCACAGTTCCCGTCGGGGAACATTCAGTACTTC.

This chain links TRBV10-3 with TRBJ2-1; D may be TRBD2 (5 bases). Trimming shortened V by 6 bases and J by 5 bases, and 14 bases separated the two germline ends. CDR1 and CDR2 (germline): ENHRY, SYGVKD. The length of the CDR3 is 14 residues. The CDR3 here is CAISHSPEDNEQFF. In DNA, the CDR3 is TGTGCCATCAGCCATAGCCCGGAGGACAATGAGCAGTTCTTC.

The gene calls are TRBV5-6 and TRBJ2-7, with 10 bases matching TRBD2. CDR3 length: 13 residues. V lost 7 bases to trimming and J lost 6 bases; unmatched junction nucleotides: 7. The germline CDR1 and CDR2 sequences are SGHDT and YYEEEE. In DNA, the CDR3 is TGTGCCAGCGGGCTAGCGGGAGAGGGCGAGCAGTACGTC. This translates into CASGLAGEGEQYV.

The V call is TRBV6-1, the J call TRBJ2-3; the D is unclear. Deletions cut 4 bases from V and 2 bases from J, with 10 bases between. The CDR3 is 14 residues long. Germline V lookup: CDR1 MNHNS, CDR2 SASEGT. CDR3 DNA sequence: TGTGCCAGCAGTGCCCTGGGCCACACAGATACGCAGTATTTT. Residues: CASSALGHTDTQYF.

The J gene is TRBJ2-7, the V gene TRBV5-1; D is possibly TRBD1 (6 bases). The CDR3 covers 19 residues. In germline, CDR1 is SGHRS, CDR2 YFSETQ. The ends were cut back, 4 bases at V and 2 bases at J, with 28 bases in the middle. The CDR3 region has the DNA TGCGCCAGCAGCCCGGCCAGACCGAATTGCAGGGGCACCACCTACGAGCAGTACGTC. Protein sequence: CASSPARPNCRGTTYEQYV.

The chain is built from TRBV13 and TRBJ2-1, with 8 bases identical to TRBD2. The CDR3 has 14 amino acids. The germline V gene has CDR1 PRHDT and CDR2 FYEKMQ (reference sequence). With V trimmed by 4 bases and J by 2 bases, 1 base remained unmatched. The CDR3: CASSSGLAYNEQFF. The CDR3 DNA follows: TGTGCCAGCAGCTCGGGACTAGCCTACAATGAGCAGTTCTTC.

The CDR3, as DNA: TGCGCCAGCAGCCAAGGCACTAGCGGAGTAGAGCAGTTCTTC. Protein product: CASSQGTSGVEQFF. The V call is TRBV4-3, the J call TRBJ2-1, with 8 bases matching TRBD2. Germline V gene sequence: CDR1 LGHNA, CDR2 YSLEER. CDR3 size: 14 residues. V lost 1 base, J lost 10 bases, and 6 bases stayed unmatched.

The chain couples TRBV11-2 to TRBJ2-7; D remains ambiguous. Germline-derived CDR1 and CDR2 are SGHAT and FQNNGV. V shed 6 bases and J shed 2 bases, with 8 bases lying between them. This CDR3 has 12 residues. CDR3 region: CASRQTTYEQYV. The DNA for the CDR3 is TGTGCCAGCAGACAGACCACCTACGAGCAGTACGTC.

The CDR3 DNA reads as TGTGCCAGTAGGAGCACGGGACTCTCCAATGAGCAGTTCTTC. Its translation: CASRSTGLSNEQFF. The V and J genes are TRBV19 and TRBJ2-1; D might be TRBD2 (6 bases). The CDR3 is 14 amino acids. From germline, CDR1 is LNHDA and CDR2 SQIVND (reference sequence). Trimming removed 6 bases from V and 6 bases from J, with 15 bases in between.

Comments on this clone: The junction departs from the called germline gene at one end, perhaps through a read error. The CDR3 nucleotides read TGTGCCAGCTCGCCACTAGCGGCTCAGCAGTTCTTC. It translates to CASSPLAAQQFF. The genes are TRBV18 and TRBJ2-1, with 8 bases matching TRBD2. This CDR3 spans 12 amino acids. Germline CDR1 reads KGHSH; CDR2 reads LQKENI.

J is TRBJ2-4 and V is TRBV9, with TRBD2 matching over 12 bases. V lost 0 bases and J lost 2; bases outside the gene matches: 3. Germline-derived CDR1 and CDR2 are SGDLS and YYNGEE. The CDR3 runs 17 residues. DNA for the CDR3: TGTGCCAGCAGCGTAGGACTAGCGGGAGATACCAAAAACATTCAGTACTTC. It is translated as CASSVGLAGDTKNIQYF.

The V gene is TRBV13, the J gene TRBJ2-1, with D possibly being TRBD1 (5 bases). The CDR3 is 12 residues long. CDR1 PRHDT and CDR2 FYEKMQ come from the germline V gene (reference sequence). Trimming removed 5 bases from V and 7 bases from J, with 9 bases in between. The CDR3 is CASSLRANEQFF. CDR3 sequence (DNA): TGTGCCAGCAGCCTCAGGGCTAATGAGCAGTTCTTC.

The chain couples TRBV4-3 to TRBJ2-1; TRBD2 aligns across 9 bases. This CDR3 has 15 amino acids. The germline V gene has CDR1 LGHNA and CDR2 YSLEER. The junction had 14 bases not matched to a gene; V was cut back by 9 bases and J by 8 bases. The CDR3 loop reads CASTRGAGGRHEQFF. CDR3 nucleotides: TGCGCCAGTACCCGTGGAGCGGGAGGTCGTCATGAGCAGTTCTTC.

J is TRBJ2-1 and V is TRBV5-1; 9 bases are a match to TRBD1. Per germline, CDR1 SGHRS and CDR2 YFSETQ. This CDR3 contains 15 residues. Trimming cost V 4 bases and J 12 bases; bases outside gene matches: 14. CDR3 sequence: CASSLGGTGLVGQFF. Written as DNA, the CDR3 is TGCGCCAGCAGCCTGGGAGGGACAGGGCTTGTCGGGCAGTTCTTC.

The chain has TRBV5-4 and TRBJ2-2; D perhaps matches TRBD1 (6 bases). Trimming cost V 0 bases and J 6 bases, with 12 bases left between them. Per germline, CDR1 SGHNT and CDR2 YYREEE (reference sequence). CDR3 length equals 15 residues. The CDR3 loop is CASSLGGRGAGELFF. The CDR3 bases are TGTGCCAGCAGCTTGGGGGGGCGAGGAGCCGGGGAGCTGTTTTTT. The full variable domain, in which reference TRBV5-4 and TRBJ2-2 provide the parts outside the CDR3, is ETGVTQSPTHLIKTRGQQVTLRCSSQSGHNTVSWYQQALGQGPQFIFQYYREEENGRGNFPPRFSGLQFPNYSSELNVNALELDDSALYLCASSLGGRGAGELFFGEGSRLTVL.

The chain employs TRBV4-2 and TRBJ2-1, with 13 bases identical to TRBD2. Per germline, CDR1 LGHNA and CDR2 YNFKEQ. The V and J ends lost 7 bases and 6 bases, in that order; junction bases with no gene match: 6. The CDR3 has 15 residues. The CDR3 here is CASTPGLAGINEQFF. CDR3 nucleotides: TGTGCCAGCACCCCGGGACTAGCGGGGATCAATGAGCAGTTCTTC.

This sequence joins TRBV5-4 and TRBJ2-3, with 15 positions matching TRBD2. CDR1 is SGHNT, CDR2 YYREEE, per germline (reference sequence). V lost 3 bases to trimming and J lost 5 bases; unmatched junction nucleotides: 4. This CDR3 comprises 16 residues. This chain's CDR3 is CASSSRTSGRVDTQYF. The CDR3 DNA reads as TGTGCCAGCAGCTCCCGGACTAGCGGGAGGGTAGATACGCAGTATTTT.

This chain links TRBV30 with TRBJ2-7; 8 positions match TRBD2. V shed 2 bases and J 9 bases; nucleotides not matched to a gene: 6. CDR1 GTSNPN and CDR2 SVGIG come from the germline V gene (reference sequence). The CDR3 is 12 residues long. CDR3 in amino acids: CAWSITSGPQYV. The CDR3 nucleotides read TGTGCCTGGAGTATCACTAGCGGCCCGCAGTACGTC.

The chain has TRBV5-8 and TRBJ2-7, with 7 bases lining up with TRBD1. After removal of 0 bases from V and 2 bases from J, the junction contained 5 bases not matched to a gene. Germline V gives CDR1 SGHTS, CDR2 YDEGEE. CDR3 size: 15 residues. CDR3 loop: CASSLEGQRPYEQYV. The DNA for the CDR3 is TGTGCCAGCAGCTTGGAGGGACAGAGACCCTACGAGCAGTACGTC.